A selection of T cell receptor beta chains follows, all from one sample in a study of beta chain features in type 1 diabetes. Generated by immunoSEQ multiplex PCR, the TCRdb table keeps only in-frame clones and is missing some. This sample has 250,000 to 350,000 clones; approximately 14% occur once, and the top ten carry over 5%. Sequenced: central memory CD4+ T cells from blood. The receptors stem from a man younger than 40 in good health. CDR3s include the opening cysteine and the closing phenylalanine or tryptophan. D genes are given only for firm matches. Size is omitted from some rows. Given values are once, few, many or a class for expanded clones.

D,V,size,J,DNA,CDR3
-,TRBV6-1,few,TRBJ2-4,TGTGCCAGCAGTTTGGCGGGAAAGGACATTCAGTACTTC,CASSLAGKDIQYF
-,TRBV7-2,few,TRBJ1-6,TGTGCCAGCAGCTGGGGGACGGGTGCAATAAATTCACCCCTCCACTTT,CASSWGTGAINSPLHF
-,TRBV5-8,-,TRBJ1-2,TGTGCCAGCAGCTTGGAGGCAGCCCCTCGGGGTGACTATGGCTACACCTTC,CASSLEAAPRGDYGYTF
TRBD1,TRBV6-4,once,TRBJ2-7,TGTGCCACAATGGACAGGGACGGGCACGAGCAGTACTTC,CATMDRDGHEQYF
TRBD1,TRBV9,-,TRBJ1-4,TGTGCCAGCAGCGCTCAGACCGGGACAGGGAAACTGTTTTTT,CASSAQTGTGKLFF
-,TRBV5-4,few,TRBJ2-6,TGTGCCAGCAGCTTTGGTAGTGCCGCTGGGGCCAACGTCCTGACTTTC,CASSFGSAAGANVLTF
-,TRBV18,-,TRBJ2-1,TGTGCCAGCTCACGATCCCGGGAAGAGCAGTTCTTC,CASSRSREEQFF
-,TRBV9,-,TRBJ1-1,TGTGCCAGCAGCGTAGCTGGTCCGGGGCAGGAAGCTTTCTTT,CASSVAGPGQEAFF
-,TRBV6-5,few,TRBJ1-3,TGTGCCAGCACCCTACTCAGCGGCTCTGGAAACACCATATATTTT,CASTLLSGSGNTIYF
-,TRBV6-5,few,TRBJ1-1,TGTGCCAGCAGCATCCGAACGAACACTGAAGCTTTCTTT,CASSIRTNTEAFF
-,TRBV6-4,few,TRBJ1-5,TGTGCCAGCAGTGACTCTTGGGAGGAGGGCAATCAGCCCCAGCATTTT,CASSDSWEEGNQPQHF
-,TRBV4-3,few,TRBJ2-1,TGCGCCAGCAGCCAAGCTCTCAGGGCCGGTGAGCAGTTCTTC,CASSQALRAGEQFF
-,TRBV7-2,few,TRBJ1-2,TGTGCCAGCAGCCCGGACGGATCTAACTATGGCTACACCTTC,CASSPDGSNYGYTF
TRBD1,TRBV25-1,-,TRBJ1-1,TGTGCCAGCAGTTCTATTATGAGGACAGGGAGAACTGAAGCTTTCTTT,CASSSIMRTGRTEAFF
-,TRBV6-1,-,TRBJ1-2,TGTGCCAGCAGTGTGCAGGCGAACTATGGCTACACCTTC,CASSVQANYGYTF
-,TRBV18,few,TRBJ1-2,TGTGCCAGCTCACAGTCCGGAAGGAACTATGGCTACACCTTC,CASSQSGRNYGYTF
-,TRBV29-1,-,TRBJ2-2,TGCAGCGTTGTTTCGGGAATCGGGGAGCTGTTTTTT,CSVVSGIGELFF
-,TRBV28,-,TRBJ1-5,TGTGCCAGCAGTTTGGGGCTTAGCAATCAGCCCCAGCATTTT,CASSLGLSNQPQHF
-,TRBV5-1,-,TRBJ2-6,TGCGCCAGCAGCTTATACGGTACTTCTGGGGCCAACGTCCTGACTTTC,CASSLYGTSGANVLTF
-,TRBV29-1,few,TRBJ1-2,TGCAGCGTTGAACCCACGTGGGAGTACTATGGCTACACCTTC,CSVEPTWEYYGYTF
-,TRBV21-1,few,TRBJ2-1,TGTGCCAGCAGCATTAGAGACCCGACAGGGCGCTTGTTGTACAATGAGCAGTTCTTC,CASSIRDPTGRLLYNEQFF
TRBD1,TRBV6-6,few,TRBJ2-5,TGTGCCAGCAGTGGACAGGGGGGGAGAGAGACCCAGTACTTC,CASSGQGGRETQYF
TRBD2,TRBV5-8,-,TRBJ2-1,TGTGCCAGCAGCTCAGAGGGACTAGCGGGAGTCTTTGAGCAGTTCTTC,CASSSEGLAGVFEQFF
-,TRBV2,many,TRBJ2-1,TGTGCCAGCACGGGGTTGTACAATGAGCAGTTCTTC,CASTGLYNEQFF
-,TRBV6-5,few,TRBJ1-1,TGTGCCAGCACACCGAACACTGAAGCTTTCTTT,CASTPNTEAFF
-,TRBV9,few,TRBJ2-2,TGTGCCAGCAGCGTCCGGGGGGCGCGGGTCACCGGGGAGCTGTTTTTT,CASSVRGARVTGELFF
TRBD2,TRBV7-9,-,TRBJ2-7,TGTGCCAGCAGCTTGGGTAGCGGGGCCTCCTACGAGCAGTACTTC,CASSLGSGASYEQYF
TRBD1,TRBV7-9,few,TRBJ1-5,TGTGCCAGCAGCCAGGGGGAGTGGGGTCAGCCCCAGCATTTT,CASSQGEWGQPQHF
-,TRBV9,many,TRBJ2-3,TGTGCCAGCAGCCCCCCGACGGTCACAGATACGCAGTATTTT,CASSPPTVTDTQYF
TRBD1,TRBV5-6,-,TRBJ2-3,TGTGCCAGCAGCAGACAGGGATCAGATACGCAGTATTTT,CASSRQGSDTQYF
TRBD2,TRBV2,few,TRBJ2-3,TGTGCCCCTCGGGGTGGACTAGCGGAGAACACAGATACGCAGTATTTT,CAPRGGLAENTDTQYF
-,TRBV29-1,few,TRBJ1-2,TGCAGCGCCCAACAGGGAATCGGTGGCTACACCTTC,CSAQQGIGGYTF
TRBD1,TRBV27,many,TRBJ1-5,TGTGCCAGCAGTCGGACAGGGGGCTCTGATCAGCCCCAGCATTTT,CASSRTGGSDQPQHF
-,TRBV7-8,-,TRBJ2-5,TGTGCCAGCAGCGCGCCTAAAAAGATCCTGACAGCCAAAGAGACCCAGTACTTC,CASSAPKKILTAKETQYF
-,TRBV27,few,TRBJ2-1,TGTGCCAGCAGTTCCCTCGGGGCTACGACCATCTTC,CASSSLGATTIF
-,TRBV7-2,few,TRBJ2-5,TGTGCCAGCAGCCCTCGCGCAGGGGGGCAGGAGACCCAGTACTTC,CASSPRAGGQETQYF
TRBD1,TRBV6-6,-,TRBJ2-7,TGTGCCAGCAGTTACGTGGGACAGGGGGCCTACGAGCAGTACTTC,CASSYVGQGAYEQYF
-,TRBV7-2,many,TRBJ2-5,TGTGCCAGCAGCGGAGGTGGAACCCAAGAGACCCAGTACTTC,CASSGGGTQETQYF
-,TRBV15,-,TRBJ1-4,TGTGCCACCAGCAGAGAGGGGGCAGGTGAAAAACTGTTTTTT,CATSREGAGEKLFF
-,TRBV5-5,-,TRBJ1-1,TGTGCCAGCAGCTTGGCACAGGGTGAAGCTTTCTTT,CASSLAQGEAFF
-,TRBV11-2,few,TRBJ1-1,TGTGCCAGCAGCCCCCGGAAAGGGGCGGATGAAGCTTTCTTT,CASSPRKGADEAFF
-,TRBV9,-,TRBJ2-1,TGTGCCAGCAGCGTAGGTCTGCGGGGATACAATGAGCAGTTCTTC,CASSVGLRGYNEQFF
-,TRBV2,many,TRBJ1-5,TGTGCCAGCAGTGCCTCGGGGGGCGCGGGGCAGCCCCAGCATTTT,CASSASGGAGQPQHF
-,TRBV14,-,TRBJ2-1,TGTGCCAGCAGCCAACGCGGGTGGCCAAGAGAGAATGAGCAGTTCTTC,CASSQRGWPRENEQFF
-,TRBV7-8,-,TRBJ2-1,TGTGCCAGCAGCTTGGGACCTCAGGAACAATATGAGCAGTTCTTC,CASSLGPQEQYEQFF
-,TRBV18,-,TRBJ1-4,TGTGCCAGCTCACCTAGGGTCAATGAAAAACTGTTTTTT,CASSPRVNEKLFF
-,TRBV9,few,TRBJ1-3,TGTGCCAGCAGCGGAAACAGGGATTCTTTTTCTGGAAACACCATATATTTT,CASSGNRDSFSGNTIYF
TRBD1,TRBV7-9,few,TRBJ2-2,TGTGCCAGCAGCCGTGGACAGGCGACAACCGGGGAGCTGTTTTTT,CASSRGQATTGELFF
-,TRBV5-6,-,TRBJ2-1,TGTGCCAGCAGCTTGGACCCATCGAGTTACTTCAATGAGCAGTTCTTC,CASSLDPSSYFNEQFF
-,TRBV11-3,-,TRBJ2-2,TGTGCCAGCAGCTTCGGGGGAATCGACACCGGGGAGCTGTTTTTT,CASSFGGIDTGELFF
-,TRBV9,-,TRBJ2-3,TGTGCCAGCAGCGTAGCCGTGGGGGACGCGGATACGCAGTATTTT,CASSVAVGDADTQYF
-,TRBV7-9,-,TRBJ1-2,TGTGCCAGCAGCTTCCCCCCAGTAAACTATGGCTACACCTTC,CASSFPPVNYGYTF
-,TRBV4-1,few,TRBJ1-2,TGCGCCAGCAGCCACCTGGGACCGGGAGTTGGCTACACCTTC,CASSHLGPGVGYTF